The 31 T cell receptor beta chains in this list originate from one sample, sequenced in a study of blood T cell repertoires in COVID-19. The repertoire was sequenced with immunoSEQ multiplex PCR; TCRdb's copy has only in-frame clones and lacks some. Here the sample spans about 210,000 clones, about 79% being singletons. The sequencing input was peripheral blood. The source is a man aged 45-65 years with active or convalescent COVID-19.

This rearrangement joins TRBV6-6 to TRBJ1-5, with 9 bases identical to TRBD1. CDR3 length equals 14 residues. V lost 6 bases to trimming and J lost 2 bases; unmatched junction nucleotides: 2. CDR1 is MNHNY and CDR2 is SVGAGI in the germline V gene (reference sequence). The CDR3 sequence: CASSGQGRNQPQHF. CDR3 coding DNA: TGTGCCAGCAGCGGACAGGGGCGCAATCAGCCCCAGCATTTT.

The rearrangement links TRBV5-1 to TRBJ2-1, with TRBD2 matching 10 bases. CDR1 is SGHRS, CDR2 YFSETQ, per germline. The junction had 6 bases not matched to a gene; V was cut back by 5 bases and J by 10 bases. This CDR3 comprises 13 residues. As DNA, the CDR3 is TGCGCCAGCAGTAAGCGGGAGGGGTGGGAGCAGTTCTTC. Amino acids: CASSKREGWEQFF.

This clone has just one count. This sequence joins TRBV7-2 and TRBJ1-4; D gene uncertain. Germline CDR1 SGHTA, CDR2 FQGNSA. The length of the CDR3 is 14 residues. V lost 2 bases to trimming and J lost 4 bases, with 8 bases between them. CDR3 loop: CASSLNSNNEKLFF. The CDR3 DNA is TGTGCCAGCAGCTTAAACAGTAATAATGAAAAACTGTTTTTT.

The chain joins TRBV12-3 or TRBV12-4 to TRBJ2-2; D not certain. V dropped 6 bases and J dropped 2 bases, with 7 bases sitting between them. This CDR3 contains 13 residues. In DNA, the CDR3 is TGTGCCAGCAGCTCGAGAAACACCGGGGAGCTGTTTTTT. This gives the protein CASSSRNTGELFF.

The gene calls are TRBV5-4 and TRBJ2-1; 8 positions match TRBD2. With V trimmed by 0 bases and J by 6 bases, 5 bases remained unmatched. The CDR3 covers 15 residues. Per the germline V gene, CDR1 is SGHNT and CDR2 is YYREEE (reference sequence). In DNA, the CDR3 is TGTGCCAGCAGCTTGGGACTAGCGCGGGGCAATGAGCAGTTCTTC. Translation: CASSLGLARGNEQFF.

This clone came up a few times. The chain joins TRBV3-1 (or the pseudogene TRBV3-2) to TRBJ2-7; 8 nucleotides line up with TRBD2. Trimming at V came to 2 bases and at J to 6 bases, leaving 9 bases not matched to a gene. The CDR3 spans 15 residues. Germline V gene data show CDR1 as LGHDT and CDR2 as YNNKEL (reference sequence). CDR3 in DNA: TGTGCCAGCAGCCAAACCCCCGGGGGGGGGTTCGAGCAGTACTTC. It codes for CASSQTPGGGFEQYF.

The genes are TRBV6-1 and TRBJ2-7, with a possible D match to TRBD1 (6 bases). CDR3 size: 13 residues. The germline V gene encodes CDR1 MNHNS and CDR2 SASEGT. Trimming pared 5 bases from V and 7 bases from J, leaving 15 bases between. CDR3 sequence: CASSLLGAEEQYV. As DNA, the CDR3 is TGTGCCAGCAGTCTCTTGGGGGCGGAAGAGCAGTACGTC.

The V and J genes are TRBV24-1 and TRBJ2-3, with D maybe TRBD2 (7 bases). The CDR3 runs 15 residues. The V gene's germline CDR1 is KGHDR and CDR2 SFDVKD. V lost 3 bases, J lost 11 bases, and 20 bases lay in between. The CDR3 DNA reads as TGTGCCACCAGTGATAAAAGACCCTTCGGGGGGCGGCAGTATTTT. Translated, it gives CATSDKRPFGGRQYF.

Comment on this clone: The same CDR3 arises from other DNA sequences in this sample as well. The chain links TRBV7-2 to TRBJ1-1; D is perhaps TRBD1 (5 bases). Germline V lookup: CDR1 SGHTA, CDR2 FQGNSA. V was trimmed by 3 bases and J by 2 bases, leaving 7 bases between them. The length of the CDR3 is 13 residues. For the CDR3, the DNA is TGTGCCAGCAGCTTTACAGGAAACACTGAAGCTTTCTTT. Translation gives CASSFTGNTEAFF.

The chain has TRBV28 and TRBJ1-1; a weak D match, TRBD1 (5 bases). The CDR3 has 14 amino acids. Trimming removed 3 bases at V and 3 bases at J, with 11 bases between. The germline V gene has CDR1 MDHEN and CDR2 SYDVKM. The chain's CDR3 is CASSFSSGYTEAFF. The DNA for the CDR3 is TGTGCCAGCAGTTTCTCCTCAGGGTACACTGAAGCTTTCTTT.

This clone was seen a single time. The genes are TRBV4-2 and TRBJ1-5; D unresolved. The CDR3 sequence is 15 residues long. CDR1 and CDR2 (germline): LGHNA, YNFKEQ. V was clipped by 0 bases and J by 2 bases, with 8 bases between them. CDR3 nucleotide sequence: TGTGCCAGCAGCCAAGATATCCGGGGCAATCAGCCCCAGCATTTT. It translates to CASSQDIRGNQPQHF.

CDR3 DNA: TGTGCCAGCAGTCCCAGTCCCATACAGGCCCGCTACGAGCAGTACTTC. The encoded protein is CASSPSPIQARYEQYF. The chain carries TRBV28 and TRBJ2-7; D might be TRBD1 (5 bases). From germline, CDR1 is MDHEN and CDR2 SYDVKM. V was pared by 5 bases and J by 3 bases, with 20 bases between. The CDR3 has 16 amino acids. Together with reference TRBV28 and TRBJ2-7, the CDR3 gives the full variable domain: DVKVTQSSRYLVKRTGEKVFLECVQDMDHENMFWYRQDPGLGLRLIYFSYDVKMKEKGDIPEGYSVSREKKERFSLILESASTNQTSMYLCASSPSPIQARYEQYFGPGTRLTVT.

The chain links TRBV29-1 to TRBJ1-1; D gene unclear. Germline V gene sequence: CDR1 SQVTM, CDR2 ANQGSEA. This CDR3 spans 12 amino acids. V was trimmed by 6 bases and J by 1 base, leaving 9 bases between them. CDR3 amino acids: CSVFPGNTEAFF. As DNA, the CDR3 is TGCAGCGTGTTCCCAGGGAACACTGAAGCTTTCTTT. Full variable domain (rest looked up from reference TRBV29-1 and TRBJ1-1): SAVISQKPSRDICQRGTSLTIQCQVDSQVTMMFWYRQQPGQSLTLIATANQGSEATYESGFVIDKFPISRPNLTFSTLTVSNMSPEDSSIYLCSVFPGNTEAFFGQGTRLTVV.

The chain recombines TRBV5-3 with TRBJ1-5; 7 nucleotides agree with TRBD1. TRBV5-3 carries the ORF label, with uncertain function. The CDR3 covers 16 residues. J lost 5 bases, V lost 7 bases, and 15 bases had no gene match. DNA of the CDR3: TGTGCCAGACGCCAAGGGGACAGCCTAATTTATCAGCCCCAGCATTTT. Amino acids: CARRQGDSLIYQPQHF.

The J gene is TRBJ1-3, the V gene TRBV30; perhaps TRBD1 as D (6 bases). CDR1 is GTSNPN and CDR2 is SVGIG in the germline V gene (reference sequence). The length of the CDR3 is 14 residues. V lost 2 bases to trimming and J lost 8 bases, with 16 bases between them. The CDR3 is CAWSSLAGVDTIYF. The CDR3 DNA sequence: TGTGCCTGGAGTTCCCTTGCAGGGGTAGACACCATATATTTT.

CDR3 bases: TGTGCCAGCAGTCACAACCCGGGCACTGAAGCTTTCTTT. Protein: CASSHNPGTEAFF. The chain recombines TRBV3-1 (or the pseudogene TRBV3-2) with TRBJ1-1; D ambiguous. The V end was cut by 6 bases, the J end by 4 bases, with 12 bases between. In germline, CDR1 is LGHDT, CDR2 YNNKEL (reference sequence). This CDR3 has 13 residues.

This clone occurred once. V and J are TRBV9 and TRBJ2-2; 10 bases line up with TRBD1. The CDR3 has 14 amino acids. In germline, CDR1 is SGDLS, CDR2 YYNGEE. Germline trimming cut 5 bases from V and 6 bases from J; bases unmatched to any gene: 4. The DNA for the CDR3 is TGTGCCAGCAGGACAGGGGGCAGTGCCGGGGAGCTGTTTTTT. Encoded protein: CASRTGGSAGELFF.

This sequence joins TRBV2 and TRBJ2-2; the match to TRBD2 covers 11 bases. This CDR3 has 16 amino acids. Germline V gene lookup returns CDR1 SNHLY and CDR2 FYNNEI. V shed 3 bases, J shed 4 bases, and the junction held 4 bases outside the gene matches. The CDR3 protein is CASSEASGGTTGELFF. CDR3 DNA sequence: TGTGCCAGCAGTGAGGCTAGCGGGGGGACCACCGGGGAGCTGTTTTTT.

The gene calls are TRBV5-1 and TRBJ2-1, with 13 bases fitting TRBD2. Germline V gene lookup returns CDR1 SGHRS and CDR2 YFSETQ. This CDR3 is 16 amino acids long. J was trimmed by 7 bases and V by 1 base; bases with no gene match: 5. CDR3 amino acids: CASSLTSGGAQNEQFF. The CDR3 DNA follows: TGCGCCAGCAGCTTGACTAGCGGGGGGGCACAGAATGAGCAGTTCTTC.

This chain joins TRBV3-1 (or the pseudogene TRBV3-2) and TRBJ1-5; D might be TRBD1 (5 bases). This CDR3 comprises 14 residues. V was cut by 1 base and J by 5 bases, with 9 bases left in between. Germline CDR1 is LGHDT and CDR2 is YNNKEL (reference sequence). CDR3 residues: CASSQAGFDQPQHF. CDR3 coding DNA: TGTGCCAGCAGCCAAGCAGGGTTTGATCAGCCCCAGCATTTT.

This rearrangement joins TRBV19 to TRBJ1-4; 7 positions match TRBD1. Germline CDR1 and CDR2: LNHDA and SQIVND (reference sequence). V gave up 5 bases and J gave up 3 bases; unmatched junction bases: 21. The CDR3 covers 20 residues. The CDR3 DNA sequence: TGTGCCAGTAGTCCTTCTCAGGGGGACAGCTCCTCGGCGGCTAATGAAAAACTGTTTTTT. Translating gives CASSPSQGDSSSAANEKLFF.

The chain employs TRBV6-2 or TRBV6-3 and TRBJ2-1; 7 bases map to TRBD2. In germline, CDR1 is MNHEY, CDR2 SVGEGT. CDR3 length equals 17 residues. The trim removed 2 bases at V and 1 base at J, leaving 8 bases unmatched. The CDR3 protein is CASSYEVGGTSYNEQFF. The CDR3 DNA sequence: TGTGCCAGCAGTTACGAGGTGGGGGGGACGTCCTACAATGAGCAGTTCTTC.

This chain links TRBV7-8 with TRBJ2-5; D may be TRBD2 (6 bases). Per the germline V gene, CDR1 is SGHVS and CDR2 is FQNEAQ. V was clipped by 5 bases and J by 2 bases, with 12 bases between them. The CDR3 sequence is 14 residues long. Written as DNA, the CDR3 is TGTGCCAGCAGCACCCCCCGGGAGCAAGAGACCCAGTACTTC. Translating gives CASSTPREQETQYF.

V is TRBV20-1 and J is TRBJ2-4; D remains unclear. V lost 2 bases to trimming and J lost 6 bases, with 5 bases between them. From germline, CDR1 is DFQATT and CDR2 SNEGSKA (reference sequence). This CDR3 spans 11 amino acids. Here the CDR3 DNA reads TGCAGTGCTAGACTCCGAAACATTCAGTACTTC. Amino acid sequence: CSARLRNIQYF.

The chain joins TRBV14 to TRBJ2-3, with a possible D match to TRBD2 (5 bases). The CDR3 runs to 13 residues. Trimming took 4 bases from V and 3 from J, leaving 8 bases between them. The germline V gene encodes CDR1 SGHDN and CDR2 FVKESK. The DNA of the CDR3 is TGTGCCAGCAGCCCACTAGGGACAGATACGCAGTATTTT. This gives the protein CASSPLGTDTQYF. The variable domain in full, with the rest retrieved from reference TRBV14 and TRBJ2-3, is EAGVTQFPSHSVIEKGQTVTLRCDPISGHDNLYWYRRVMGKEIKFLLHFVKESKQDESGMPNNRFLAERTGGTYSTLKVQPAELEDSGVYFCASSPLGTDTQYFGPGTRLTVL.

This chain joins TRBV5-1 and TRBJ2-3; the D gene is possibly TRBD1 (6 bases). The CDR3 has 15 amino acids. CDR1 and CDR2 from the germline V gene are SGHRS and YFSETQ. With 4 bases removed from V and 3 bases from J, the gap between germline ends came to 15 bases. The CDR3 region has the DNA TGCGCCAGCAGCCCGGTAGGGGGTTTTACAGATACGCAGTATTTT. Its translation: CASSPVGGFTDTQYF.

J is TRBJ2-1 and V is TRBV6-5; 7 positions match TRBD1. J gave up 8 bases and V 2 bases, and 9 bases lay outside the gene matches. Germline V gene data show CDR1 as MNHEY and CDR2 as SVGAGI. This CDR3 comprises 15 residues. This CDR3 is CASSYTGVGLDEQFF. The DNA for the CDR3 is TGTGCCAGCAGTTACACAGGGGTGGGTCTCGATGAGCAGTTCTTC.

Points on this clone: The same CDR3 arises from other DNA sequences in this sample as well. J is TRBJ2-2 and V is TRBV4-3; 7 bases align to TRBD2. V was pared by 0 bases and J by 1 base, with 8 bases of the junction left unmatched. The CDR3 is made up of 18 amino acids. Germline V gene lookup returns CDR1 LGHNA and CDR2 YSLEER. The CDR3 DNA sequence: TGCGCCAGCAGCCAAGAGCGACTAGCTCCTTTGAACACCGGGGAGCTGTTTTTT. Residues: CASSQERLAPLNTGELFF.

CDR3 nucleotide sequence: TGTGCCAGCAGCCTGGGACAGGGTAACTATGGCTACACCTTC. Protein sequence: CASSLGQGNYGYTF. V and J are TRBV6-6 and TRBJ1-2, with 9 bases identical to TRBD1. The CDR3 is 14 amino acids. The V gene's germline CDR1 is MNHNY and CDR2 SVGAGI (reference sequence). V was pared by 6 bases and J by 1 base, with 3 bases of the junction left unmatched.

The chain employs TRBV20-1 and TRBJ2-7; a possible D gene is TRBD2 (5 bases). The germline CDR1 and CDR2 sequences are DFQATT and SNEGSKA (reference sequence). V was cut by 3 bases and J by 4 bases, with 10 bases left in between. This CDR3 has 12 amino acids. DNA of the CDR3: TGCAGTGCTAGTCTATCGGGGTACGAGCAGTACTTC. Translation gives CSASLSGYEQYF.

The chain links TRBV6-5 to TRBJ1-3; no definite D call. Germline assignment: CDR1 MNHEY and CDR2 SVGAGI. The V end was cut by 6 bases, the J end by 2 bases, with 11 bases between. This CDR3 has 14 amino acids. In DNA, the CDR3 is TGTGCCAGCAGACCGCCTATAACTGGAAACACCATATATTTT. It yields the protein CASRPPITGNTIYF.